This TCR beta chain is drawn from a study of radiation and T cells in renal cell carcinoma. Indicated time point: baseline pretreatment blood. Indicated treatment: 15 Gy SBRT to primary tumor, nephrectomy 4 weeks later. The patient's renal cell carcinoma had clear cell pathology. TCRdb's table, derived via immunoSEQ multiplex PCR, lists solely in-frame clones and lacks some. The table lists roughly 100,000 clones, 75% to 90% of them singletons. This clonotype was sampled from a man between 50 and 59 years old with renal cell carcinoma. The sequencing used blood, collected from a patient whose treatment included radiotherapy and nephrectomy.

The CDR3 here is CASSLFPGRGYEQYF. The CDR3 DNA is TGTGCCAGCAGTTTATTCCCCGGCAGGGGCTACGAGCAGTACTTC. The rearrangement links TRBV28 to TRBJ2-7; D perhaps matches TRBD1 (6 bases). The germline V gene encodes CDR1 MDHEN and CDR2 SYDVKM. V lost 1 base and J 3 bases, leaving 13 bases between the germline ends. The CDR3 contains 15 residues.